Reported below is one T cell receptor (beta chain). Generated by immunoSEQ multiplex PCR, the TCRdb table keeps only in-frame clones and is missing some. Of approximately 2,000,000 clones in the sample, 80% to 95% were seen once. This entry belongs to a study of shared clonotypes between healthy human individuals. The naive CD8 population came from CD45RO-negative cells selected for CCR7, without terminally differentiated effector memory CD45RA+ cells. Unmatched junction bases numbered 6, after V lost 1 base and J lost 5 bases. CDR1 is SEHNR and CDR2 is FQNEAQ in the germline V gene (reference sequence). This CDR3 is built from 15 residues.

This clonotype originated in a man in his late teens or twenties in good health. Some clones in this sample may be carry-over from other donors' samples. The chain combines TRBV7-9 with TRBJ2-5; TRBD2 aligns across 8 bases. Sequencing was done on a sample of naive CD8+ T cells from PBMCs. CDR3 sequence: CASSLVTGGRETQYF. DNA for the CDR3: TGTGCCAGCAGCTTAGTGACGGGAGGGAGGGAGACCCAGTACTTC. Full variable domain (remainder filled in from reference TRBV7-9 and TRBJ2-5): DTGVSQNPRHKITKRGQNVTFRCDPISEHNRLYWYRQTLGQGPEFLTYFQNEAQLEKSRLLSDRFSAERPKGSFSTLEIQRTEQGDSAMYLCASSLVTGGRETQYFGPGTRLLVL.